The rows below give T cell receptor beta chains drawn from one sample of a study of regulatory T cells in long-lasting Graves disease. One entry per CDR3 protein results from TCRdb running MiXCR on the multiplex PCR reads. Here the sample spans roughly 400,000 distinct CDR3 sequences, 20% to 25% being singletons. The material sequenced was peripheral blood mononuclear cells (PBMCs), taken when the disease was refractory, from a patient treated with antithyroid drugs. The receptor source for this set is a female donor with Graves disease. CDR3s include the opening cysteine and the closing phenylalanine or tryptophan. A D gene is named only where the DNA matches it firmly. Where a row states a size, it is once, few, many or the class of an expanded clone; other rows omit it.

>TRBJ2-1|TRBV7-9|-|-
CASSPPLDEQFF
TGTGCCAGCAGCCCCCCCCTCGATGAGCAGTTCTTC
>TRBJ2-3|TRBV20-1|-|-
CSARDRRGTDTQYF
TGCAGTGCTAGAGATAGGCGTGGGACAGATACGCAGTATTTT
>TRBJ1-3|TRBV28|-|many
CASLAGSSGNTIYF
TGTGCCAGCCTCGCCGGGAGCTCTGGAAACACCATATATTTT
>TRBJ1-6|TRBV5-5|TRBD1|many
CASSFRQGKASGNSPLHF
TGTGCCAGCAGCTTTCGACAGGGGAAGGCTTCTGGTAATTCACCCCTCCACTTT
>TRBJ1-4|TRBV19|-|-
CASSIKRSGEKLFF
TGTGCCAGTAGTATAAAACGGTCTGGAGAAAAACTGTTTTTT
>TRBJ2-5|TRBV19|-|-
CASSVDTVETQYF
TGTGCCAGTAGTGTGGACACCGTGGAGACCCAGTACTTC
>TRBJ1-1|TRBV4-1|TRBD1|-
CASSQTGQGATEAFF
TGCGCCAGCAGCCAGACCGGACAGGGGGCTACTGAAGCTTTCTTT
>TRBJ1-5|TRBV27|-|-
CASSLSPTGQPQHF
TGTGCCAGCAGTTTATCGCCCACGGGTCAGCCCCAGCATTTT
>TRBJ2-7|TRBV27|TRBD2|many
CASSLSEGLADFEQYF
TGTGCCAGCAGTTTATCCGAGGGACTAGCGGATTTCGAGCAGTACTTC
>TRBJ2-2|TRBV18|-|-
CASSEDMAGTGELFF
TGTGCCAGCTCCGAGGACATGGCGGGAACCGGGGAGCTGTTTTTT
>TRBJ2-7|TRBV28|TRBD2|few
CASSQAGTYYEQYF
TGTGCCAGCAGCCAAGCGGGAACCTATTACGAGCAGTACTTC
>TRBJ2-5|TRBV6-5|-|many
CASSYFEGEETQYF
TGTGCCAGCAGTTACTTTGAGGGGGAAGAGACCCAGTACTTC
>TRBJ2-7|TRBV7-9|-|-
CATRGGLTYEQYF
TGTGCCACTAGGGGAGGACTCACCTACGAGCAGTACTTC
>TRBJ2-1|TRBV11-2|-|many
CASRFNGGGGGHNEQFF
TGTGCCAGCAGATTCAATGGAGGGGGGGGTGGACACAATGAGCAGTTCTTC
>TRBJ1-1|TRBV28|-|many
CASSSLGGGRTEAFF
TGTGCCAGCAGTTCGCTTGGAGGGGGTCGCACTGAAGCTTTCTTT
>TRBJ1-2|TRBV19|TRBD1|-
CASSMGQEYGYTF
TGTGCCAGTAGTATGGGACAGGAATATGGCTACACCTTC
>TRBJ1-5|TRBV28|TRBD1|-
CASSSSGQGYQPQHF
TGTGCCAGCAGTTCCTCAGGACAGGGGTATCAGCCCCAGCATTTT
>TRBJ1-1|TRBV6-1|-|few
CASSQVMTLNTEAFF
TGTGCCAGCAGCCAAGTTATGACACTGAACACTGAAGCTTTCTTT
>TRBJ2-2|TRBV12-3/TRBV12-4|-|many
CASSLKGTGELFF
TGTGCCAGCAGTTTAAAAGGGACCGGGGAGCTGTTTTTT
>TRBJ2-1|TRBV5-1|TRBD1|-
CASSWTGETYNEQFF
TGCGCCAGCAGCTGGACAGGGGAGACCTACAATGAGCAGTTCTTC
>TRBJ1-2|TRBV12-3/TRBV12-4|TRBD1|many
CASMQGANYGYTF
TGTGCCAGCATGCAGGGGGCTAACTATGGCTACACCTTC
>TRBJ1-5|TRBV28|TRBD1|many
CASWDRGVDQPQHF
TGTGCCAGTTGGGACAGGGGTGTTGATCAGCCCCAGCATTTT
>TRBJ1-2|TRBV28|TRBD1|many
CASSLLGQGNGYTF
TGTGCCAGCAGTTTACTAGGACAGGGTAATGGCTACACCTTC
>TRBJ2-3|TRBV3-1|TRBD2|few
CASSRGTSGSTDTQYF
TGTGCCAGCAGCCGGGGGACTAGCGGAAGCACAGATACGCAGTATTTT
>TRBJ2-7|TRBV28|TRBD2|many
CASRSSGSARSYEQYF
TGTGCCAGCAGAAGTAGCGGGAGCGCGAGGTCCTACGAGCAGTACTTC
>TRBJ1-2|TRBV9|TRBD1|-
CASGPGTGGAIYGYTF
TGTGCCAGCGGCCCAGGGACAGGGGGCGCAATCTATGGCTACACCTTC
>TRBJ2-7|TRBV12-3/TRBV12-4|TRBD2|many
CASSQILGGLVVEQYF
TGTGCCAGCAGTCAAATTCTAGGCGGACTAGTTGTCGAGCAGTACTTC
>TRBJ2-7|TRBV20-1|TRBD1|many
CSARDLLGQGQYF
TGCAGTGCTAGAGATCTCTTGGGACAGGGACAGTACTTC
>TRBJ2-7|TRBV19|-|few
CASSTQYGWSSYEQYF
TGTGCCAGTAGTACCCAATATGGTTGGAGCTCCTACGAGCAGTACTTC
>TRBJ2-1|TRBV12-3/TRBV12-4|TRBD2|-
CASSLRALGLAGSYNEQFF
TGTGCCAGCAGTTTAAGGGCCCTTGGGCTAGCGGGGTCCTACAATGAGCAGTTCTTC
>TRBJ1-1|TRBV5-1|-|few
CASRPSKNTEAFF
TGTGCCAGCAGACCGTCAAAGAACACTGAAGCTTTCTTT
>TRBJ2-1|TRBV6-1|-|-
CASSADRNLDNEQFF
TGTGCCAGCAGTGCGGACAGAAACCTGGACAATGAGCAGTTCTTC
>TRBJ2-5|TRBV29-1|TRBD2|-
CSVEDQLSAGGEPQYF
TGCAGCGTTGAAGATCAGTTAAGCGCGGGAGGGGAGCCACAGTACTTC
>TRBJ2-5|TRBV28|TRBD1|many
CASSSPVQGGQETQYF
TGTGCCAGCAGTTCCCCCGTACAGGGGGGACAGGAGACCCAGTACTTC
>TRBJ1-4|TRBV4-1|-|-
CASSPWDLATNEKLFF
TGCGCCAGCAGCCCCTGGGACCTTGCAACTAATGAAAAACTGTTTTTT
>TRBJ2-2|TRBV6-2/TRBV6-3|-|-
CASWDRGQGGTGELFF
TGTGCCAGTTGGGACCGGGGGCAGGGGGGAACCGGGGAGCTGTTTTTT
>TRBJ1-1|TRBV27|-|many
CASRSTGGITEAFF
TGTGCCAGCAGATCAACGGGGGGGATCACTGAAGCTTTCTTT
>TRBJ1-3|TRBV28|-|many
CASSLISVGGNTIYF
TGTGCCAGCAGTTTAATAAGTGTTGGTGGAAACACCATATATTTT
>TRBJ2-2|TRBV7-2|-|-
CASTRENTGELFF
TGTGCCAGTACGAGGGAGAACACCGGGGAGCTGTTTTTT
>TRBJ1-2|TRBV27|TRBD1|many
CAVQGADYGYTF
TGTGCCGTGCAGGGGGCAGATTACGGCTACACCTTC
>TRBJ1-5|TRBV20-1|-|-
CSAPGGHSSNQPQHF
TGCAGTGCCCCCGGCGGTCATTCTAGCAATCAGCCCCAGCATTTT
>TRBJ2-2|TRBV20-1|-|many
CSASGQAANTGELFF
TGCAGTGCTAGCGGGCAGGCAGCGAACACCGGGGAGCTGTTTTTT
>TRBJ2-2|TRBV30|-|once
CAWSVMRASGTGELFF
TGTGCCTGGAGTGTCATGCGGGCCTCGGGCACCGGGGAGCTGTTTTTT
>TRBJ2-7|TRBV14|-|few
CASSQGRGPYEQYF
TGTGCCAGCAGCCAAGGTAGGGGACCCTACGAGCAGTACTTC
>TRBJ2-4|TRBV20-1|TRBD1|few
CSALTGLTYKNIQYF
TGCAGTGCCCTGACAGGGTTGACCTACAAAAACATTCAGTACTTC
>TRBJ1-2|TRBV20-1|TRBD1|few
CSAGGQVYGYTF
TGCAGTGCTGGGGGACAGGTCTATGGCTACACCTTC
>TRBJ2-7|TRBV5-1|-|once
CASARLYGNEQCF
TGCGCCAGCGCCCGCTTGTACGGCAACGAGCAGTGCTTC
>TRBJ2-5|TRBV6-2/TRBV6-3|TRBD2|many
CASSGTRVQETQYF
TGTGCCAGCAGTGGGACTAGGGTTCAAGAGACCCAGTACTTC
>TRBJ2-5|TRBV6-1|TRBD1|many
CASSPHFGQDQETQYF
TGTGCCAGCAGTCCACACTTCGGACAGGACCAAGAGACCCAGTACTTC
>TRBJ2-5|TRBV28|-|many
CASMDEETQYF
TGTGCCAGCATGGATGAAGAGACCCAGTACTTC
>TRBJ1-6|TRBV6-2/TRBV6-3|-|many
CASSYKLGAPLHF
TGTGCCAGCAGTTACAAGCTGGGTGCACCCCTCCACTTT
>TRBJ2-7|TRBV28|-|many
CASSSTGLDEQYF
TGTGCCAGCAGTTCTACTGGACTCGACGAGCAGTACTTC